This paragraph reports one T cell receptor beta chain. This may arise from a read error, as a much more abundant clone is one base away. One entry per CDR3 protein, called by TCRdb with MiXCR from the RT-PCR reads. This sample carries more than 600,000 distinct CDR3 sequences, more than 13% of them seen once, and the ten largest clones take roughly 3.6%. V lost 7 bases, J lost 7 bases, and 15 bases stayed unmatched. CDR3 size: 16 residues. The J gene is TRBJ2-5, the V gene TRBV12-3 or TRBV12-4, with 10 bases lining up with TRBD1. This TCR was sampled from a female donor in good health, serving as a healthy control. The sequenced sample consisted of memory CD4+ T cells from blood. The CDR3 spells CASISRTGGPPGTQYF. The CDR3 DNA reads as TGTGCCAGCATTTCAAGGACAGGGGGACCACCTGGGACCCAGTACTTC.